What follows are 17 T cell receptor beta chains derived from one specimen sequenced in a study of response to subunit inactivated influenza vaccine listed by TCRdb under 2018. The library was prepared using RT-PCR. Sequencing relied on an Illumina HiSeq 2500. TCRdb reran the public reads through fastp at Q25 and MiXCR, keeping productive beta chains. Rows merge per CDR3 protein into single entries with the most common DNA and genes. A total of some 640,000 distinct CDR3 sequences appear in this sample, roughly 13% of them only once. The ten largest clones take up 6.5% to 8.5% of the sample. The sequencing used PBMCs from blood, collected approximately 15 days before vaccination. The source of these receptors is a man aged 50-59 years who received an inactivated influenza vaccine. Donor details come from another sample of the same person, matched by shared clones.

The rearrangement links TRBV20-1 to TRBJ1-6; 9 nucleotides align to TRBD1. The CDR3 consists of 13 residues. From germline, CDR1 is DFQATT and CDR2 SNEGSKA (reference sequence). Losses at the gene ends were 5 bases for V and 12 bases for J; bases not matched to a gene: 8. The CDR3 protein is CSAVPGQGKPLHF. In DNA, the CDR3 is TGCAGTGCTGTGCCGGGACAGGGAAAACCCCTCCACTTT.

The CDR3 DNA is TGTGCCACCAGCAGCCGGGACCGGGCTGTCGGCTACACCTTC. Translated: CATSSRDRAVGYTF. V and J are TRBV15 and TRBJ1-2; D possibly corresponds to TRBD1 (5 bases). The CDR3 spans 14 residues. The V end lost 3 bases, the J end lost 8 bases, and 16 bases lay between the germline ends. Germline CDR1 LNHNV, CDR2 YYDKDF (reference sequence).

The chain uses TRBV10-3 and TRBJ2-5; 7 bases fit TRBD1. The trim removed 5 bases at V and 4 bases at J, leaving 10 bases unmatched. Per germline, CDR1 ENHRY and CDR2 SYGVKD. The length of the CDR3 is 15 residues. This CDR3 is CAISLNRGNTETQYF. DNA of the CDR3: TGTGCCATCAGTCTAAACAGGGGTAATACAGAGACCCAGTACTTC.

The rearrangement joins TRBV7-9 to TRBJ1-6; tentatively, D is TRBD1 (5 bases). V lost 10 bases to trimming and J lost 5 bases, with 21 bases between them. Looked up from germline, CDR1 is SEHNR and CDR2 is FQNEAQ (reference sequence). The CDR3 runs 16 residues. The CDR3 coding sequence is TGTGCCATTCCCAGGGTTGTCGGAAAGGATAATTCACCCCTCCACTTT. Its translation: CAIPRVVGKDNSPLHF.

The gene calls are TRBV7-6 and TRBJ2-7; 7 nucleotides agree with TRBD1. Germline CDR1 reads SGHVS; CDR2 reads FNYEAQ. With 3 bases clipped from V and 3 bases from J, the junction kept 8 bases outside the gene matches. The CDR3 covers 15 residues. The CDR3 DNA is TGTGCCAGCAGCTTGGGGTCGGGACAGTTCTACGAGCAGTACTTC. Amino acid sequence: CASSLGSGQFYEQYF. Combining the CDR3 with reference TRBV7-6 and TRBJ2-7 gives the whole variable domain GAGVSQSPRYKVTKRGQDVALRCDPISGHVSLYWYRQALGQGPEFLTYFNYEAQQDKSGLPNDRFSAERPEGSISTLTIQRTEQRDSAMYRCASSLGSGQFYEQYFGPGTRLTVT.

The chain carries TRBV11-2 and TRBJ2-1; possibly TRBD1 for D (5 bases). Germline CDR1 SGHAT, CDR2 FQNNGV. The CDR3 contains 16 residues. With 3 bases removed from V and 3 bases from J, the gap between germline ends came to 15 bases. The CDR3: CASSLSQGRGYNEQFF. DNA of the CDR3: TGTGCCAGCAGCTTGTCCCAGGGAAGGGGCTACAATGAGCAGTTCTTC.

This clonotype appeared a few times. This chain links TRBV27 with TRBJ2-5; 10 bases agree with TRBD1. Per the germline V gene, CDR1 is MNHEY and CDR2 is SMNVEV (reference sequence). Trimming removed 8 bases from V and 1 base from J; junction bases left unmatched: 4. This CDR3 comprises 14 residues. The CDR3 reads CASGRTGGQETQYF. In DNA form, the CDR3 reads TGTGCCAGCGGGAGGACAGGGGGCCAAGAGACCCAGTACTTC.

The rearrangement joins TRBV12-3 or TRBV12-4 to TRBJ1-1, with D possibly being TRBD1 (5 bases). Trimming shortened V by 6 bases and J by 5 bases, and 16 bases separated the two germline ends. The CDR3 spans 14 residues. CDR3 nucleotide sequence: TGTGCCAGCAGCTTCCAGGGACCGCTTACTGAAGCTTTCTTT. This sequence encodes CASSFQGPLTEAFF.

The table lists this clonotype with a few counts. The chain recombines TRBV29-1 with TRBJ2-7, with D unclear. Germline V gene data show CDR1 as SQVTM and CDR2 as ANQGSEA. V was pared by 4 bases and J by 1 base, with 8 bases between. The CDR3 runs 12 residues. The CDR3 loop reads CSVVVPSYEQYF. The CDR3 region has the DNA TGCAGCGTTGTCGTCCCGTCCTACGAGCAGTACTTC.

The chain carries TRBV5-1 and TRBJ2-7; 8 bases map to TRBD1. The CDR3 has 14 amino acids. CDR1 and CDR2 (germline): SGHRS, YFSETQ. V was pared by 0 bases and J by 6 bases, with 5 bases of the junction left unmatched. CDR3 loop: CASSLGGQGLEQYF. CDR3 bases: TGCGCCAGCAGCTTGGGCGGACAGGGTCTCGAGCAGTACTTC.

The chain links TRBV6-2 or TRBV6-3 to TRBJ2-1; D gene uncertain. This CDR3 is 15 amino acids long. V was cut by 0 bases and J by 7 bases, with 13 bases left in between. The germline gives CDR1 MNHEY, CDR2 SVGEGT. The CDR3 loop reads CASSYSIQWLNEQFF. The CDR3, as DNA: TGTGCCAGCAGTTACTCGATTCAATGGTTGAATGAGCAGTTCTTC.

This clonotype was seen a handful of times. The V and J genes are TRBV27 and TRBJ1-1; D is possibly TRBD1 (5 bases). V lost 2 bases to trimming and J lost 5 bases, with 15 bases between them. The CDR3 consists of 15 residues. CDR1 is MNHEY and CDR2 is SMNVEV in the germline V gene (reference sequence). The CDR3 DNA reads as TGTGCCAGCAGTTTAAACCCCAGGGTGGGAACTGAAGCTTTCTTT. Translated: CASSLNPRVGTEAFF.

This clonotype showed up many times. CDR3 DNA: TGCAGTGGAACTACCGGGACGGCGAATTCACCCCTCCACTTT. Protein product: CSGTTGTANSPLHF. The chain joins TRBV20-1 to TRBJ1-6; TRBD1 is a possible D gene (5 bases). The CDR3 is made up of 14 amino acids. CDR1 DFQATT and CDR2 SNEGSKA come from the germline V gene (reference sequence). V lost 7 bases to trimming and J lost 7 bases, with 17 bases between them.

This clonotype was counted between two and nine times. The CDR3 nucleotides read TGTGCCAGCAGCAAGCAACTAGCGGGAGTGGAAGAGACCCAGTACTTC. It yields the protein CASSKQLAGVEETQYF. The chain is built from TRBV7-8 and TRBJ2-5; TRBD2 matches at 11 bases. The germline V gene encodes CDR1 SGHVS and CDR2 FQNEAQ. V was pared by 5 bases and J by 3 bases, with 8 bases of the junction left unmatched. The CDR3 has 16 amino acids.

This clonotype was observed a handful of times. CDR3 amino acids: CASSLAPLVAGVRTDTQYF. CDR3 bases: TGCGCCAGCAGCTTGGCCCCCCTGGTCGCGGGAGTCCGCACAGATACGCAGTATTTT. The V and J genes are TRBV5-1 and TRBJ2-3, with 7 bases lining up with TRBD2. This CDR3 region has 19 residues. Germline V CDR1 and CDR2: SGHRS, YFSETQ. V was pared by 0 bases and J by 1 base, with 14 bases of the junction left unmatched.

This clonotype was observed a handful of times. The rearrangement joins TRBV4-3 to TRBJ2-1, with 8 bases fitting TRBD2. J was trimmed by 2 bases and V by 5 bases; bases with no gene match: 5. This CDR3 is built from 15 residues. Germline V gene sequence: CDR1 LGHNA, CDR2 YSLEER. As DNA, the CDR3 is TGCGCCAGCAGCGCGGGACTAGTTGCCTACAATGAGCAGTTCTTC. Its protein product is CASSAGLVAYNEQFF.

This clonotype has only a few counts. CDR3 sequence reads: CASSLDLGGTSYEQYF. CDR3 in DNA: TGTGCCAGCAGCTTAGATCTCGGAGGGACCTCCTACGAGCAGTACTTC. The rearrangement joins TRBV11-2 to TRBJ2-7; weak D call: TRBD2 (6 bases). CDR1 is SGHAT and CDR2 is FQNNGV in the germline V gene. Trimming stripped 0 bases from V and 0 bases from J, with 12 bases between. This CDR3 has 16 residues.